This is a list of T cell receptor beta chains from one sample in a study of cytomegalovirus exposure and HLA in healthy donors. Measured with immunoSEQ multiplex PCR; TCRdb has only the in-frame clones, and not every one. The sample consists of over 55,000 clones, about 79% of them appearing once. The source material was PBMCs. Receptors originate from a man aged 40-49 years in good health and CMV-seronegative. Both conserved end residues are part of each CDR3. The D gene is left open where the match is weak. Clone size is shown for a subset of rows, as once, few, many or a class of expanded clone.

NA TRBJ2-7 TRBV2 NA CASSELLGGSYEQYF TGTGCCAGCAGTGAATTATTGGGGGGCTCCTACGAGCAGTACTTC
NA TRBJ1-2 TRBV19 once CASSTRLPRGNYGYTF TGTGCCAGTAGTACCCGCCTGCCTAGAGGAAACTATGGCTACACCTTC
NA TRBJ2-1 TRBV7-9 NA CASSFGAGNSYNEQFF TGTGCCAGCAGCTTTGGGGCGGGGAACTCCTACAATGAGCAGTTCTTC
TRBD1 TRBJ2-7 TRBV19 NA CASSSTGVSAYEQYF TGTGCCAGTAGTTCCACAGGGGTTTCCGCTTACGAGCAGTACTTC
NA TRBJ2-1 TRBV9 NA CASSSLDNPYYNEQFF TGTGCCAGCAGCTCACTTGACAATCCCTACTACAATGAGCAGTTCTTC
NA TRBJ1-2 TRBV18 NA CASSGYRDNYGYTF TGTGCCAGCTCAGGATACAGGGATAACTATGGCTACACCTTC
NA TRBJ1-6 TRBV2 NA CASSQDIPNSPLHF TGTGCCAGCAGTCAGGACATCCCTAATTCACCCCTCCACTTT
TRBD1 TRBJ1-6 TRBV5-1 NA CASSAGGLPGGSSPLHF TGCGCCAGCAGCGCCGGAGGTTTGCCAGGGGGTAGTTCACCCCTCCACTTT
NA TRBJ2-1 TRBV29-1 NA CSVLTVYNEQFF TGCAGCGTTCTGACAGTATACAATGAGCAGTTCTTC
NA TRBJ2-2 TRBV11-2 once CAGSIMNTGELFF TGTGCCGGGAGTATAATGAACACCGGGGAGCTGTTTTTT